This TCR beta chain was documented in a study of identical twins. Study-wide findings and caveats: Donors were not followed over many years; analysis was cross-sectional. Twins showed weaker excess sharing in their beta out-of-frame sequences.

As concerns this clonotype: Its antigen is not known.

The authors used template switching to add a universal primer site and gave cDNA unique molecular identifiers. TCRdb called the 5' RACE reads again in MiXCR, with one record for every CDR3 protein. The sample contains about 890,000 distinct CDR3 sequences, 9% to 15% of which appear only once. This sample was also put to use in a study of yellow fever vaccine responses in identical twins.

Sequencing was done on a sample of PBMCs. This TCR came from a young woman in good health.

The CDR3 sequence: CASSPLAGDRHTQYF. The CDR3 coding sequence is TGTGCCAGCAGCCCCCTAGCGGGGGATCGGCATACGCAGTATTTT. V usage is TRBV5-6 and J usage is TRBJ2-3; TRBD2 matches at 10 bases. This CDR3 has 15 residues. Germline V lookup: CDR1 SGHDT, CDR2 YYEEEE. The V and J ends lost 4 bases and 7 bases, in that order; junction bases with no gene match: 9. Complete variable domain (other parts from reference TRBV5-6 and TRBJ2-3): DAGVTQSPTHLIKTRGQQVTLRCSPKSGHDTVSWYQQALGQGPQFIFQYYEEEERQRGNFPDRFSGHQFPNYSSELNVNALLLGDSALYLCASSPLAGDRHTQYFGPGTRLTVL.